This T cell receptor beta chain is drawn from a study of blood T cell repertoires in COVID-19. Study-wide background: Donors in the United States, Italy and Spain gave samples during acute or convalescent COVID-19. PBMCs, B-cell-depleted T cells, or T cells were the source of the cDNA or gDNA that made up the material.

The CDR3 sequence is 14 residues long. Germline-derived CDR1 and CDR2 are SNHLY and FYNNEI. V was trimmed by 3 bases and J by 2 bases, leaving 11 bases between them. Per the original data handling: Cell counts per sample came from amplifying reference gene primers. Profiled with immunoSEQ multiplex PCR; TCRdb holds only in-frame clones, not every one. V and J calls and clone size are copied from that table; D and trimming were computed from the DNA. The repertoire has around 60,000 clones, over 75% of them found once; the top ten carry just under 15%. V usage is TRBV2 and J usage is TRBJ2-7, with D possibly matching TRBD1 (6 bases). The source material was peripheral blood. The source of this sequence is a man older than 75 with acute or convalescent COVID-19. DNA of the CDR3: TGTGCCAGCAGTGACGGCAGGGGTCCCTACGAGCAGTACTTC. This codes for CASSDGRGPYEQYF.